This entry features one TCR beta chain sequence. The antigen remains undetermined. The data derive from a study of cytomegalovirus exposure and HLA in healthy donors. Study-level results: Researchers reported in a later analysis that a missense DCLRE1C variant was tied to TCR beta V- and J-gene trimming. A later look showed TCR association rates differing by HLA locus, highest for DRB1 and lowest for HLA-C.

The CDR3 consists of 15 residues. V was shortened by 0 bases and J by 1 base, with 10 bases between the two germline ends. Germline CDR1 reads LNHDA; CDR2 reads SQIVND (reference sequence). The primer mix had 60 Vbeta and 13 Jbeta primers. The method was immunoSEQ multiplex PCR; TCRdb's version includes in-frame clones alone and lacks a portion of them. The table lists approximately 160,000 clones, about 81% of them singletons. The sequenced sample consisted of PBMCs. This clonotype was sampled from a woman in her late teens or twenties in good health and CMV-seronegative. This chain links TRBV19 with TRBJ2-7, with a possible D match to TRBD1 (5 bases). The CDR3 reads CASSIDDRTSYEQYF. The CDR3 DNA follows: TGTGCCAGTAGTATAGATGACAGAACTTCCTACGAGCAGTACTTC. The full variable domain, completed using reference TRBV19 and TRBJ2-7, is DGGITQSPKYLFRKEGQNVTLSCEQNLNHDAMYWYRQDPGQGLRLIYYSQIVNDFQKGDIAEGYSVSREKKESFPLTVTSAQKNPTAFYLCASSIDDRTSYEQYFGPGTRLTVT.